A selection of T cell receptor beta chains follows, all from one sample in a study of CD8+CD57+ T cells in acquired aplastic anemia. MiXCR, applied by TCRdb to the reads, yields one record per CDR3 protein. In the table there are approximately 260,000 distinct CDR3 sequences, 82% of which are singletons. The sample consisted of sorted CD4+, CD8+, or CD8+CD57+ T cells (not recorded which) from PBMCs. These receptors originate from a human donor with aplastic anemia. CDR3s include the opening cysteine and the closing phenylalanine or tryptophan. D genes are given only for firm matches. Clone sizes are given selectively: once, few, many, or a class where the clone is expanded.

v_call	clone_size	d_call	j_call	cdr3_nt	cdr3_aa
TRBV12-3/TRBV12-4	-	-	TRBJ2-5	TGTGCCAGCACCCTAGGGTCAGACCAAGAGACCCAGTACTTC	CASTLGSDQETQYF
TRBV7-2	-	-	TRBJ1-2	TGTGCCAGCAGCCTACGGGTCCTTCTATTTTCTTCTAGGGGCTACACCTTC	CASSLRVLLFSSRGYTF
TRBV7-8	-	-	TRBJ1-6	TGTGCCAGCAGCGCAGCGGGCGGCCCCGATACGCAACCCCTCCACTTT	CASSAAGGPDTQPLHF
TRBV2	-	TRBD1	TRBJ1-5	TGTGCCAGCAGTGCAACACGCGACAGGGGATATCAGCCCCAGCATTTT	CASSATRDRGYQPQHF
TRBV11-2	-	TRBD1	TRBJ1-1	TGTGCCAGCACCATATCACAGGGGTATAAAGCTTTCTTT	CASTISQGYKAFF
TRBV7-2	-	-	TRBJ2-2	TGTGCCACCAGCAGAGATTTTGGACACTACACCGGGTATCTGTTTTTT	CATSRDFGHYTGYLFF
TRBV7-8	-	TRBD2	TRBJ2-3	TGTGCCAGCGGGGTAGCGGGAGCACACACGAAGCAGTTT	CASGVAGAHTKQF
TRBV11-2	-	-	TRBJ2-5	TGTGCCGGCAGCTGGGGTAGAGGGTCCCAGTACTTC	CAGSWGRGSQYF
TRBV2	-	-	TRBJ2-7	TGTGCCACCAGTGAACGGGGCCTCGCCTACGCGCAGTACTTC	CATSERGLAYAQYF
TRBV7-9	-	TRBD2	TRBJ2-2	TGTGCCAGCAGCTTTTATAGCGGGGCCAACACTGGGGAGCTGTTTTTT	CASSFYSGANTGELFF
TRBV11-2	-	-	TRBJ1-1	TGTGCCAGCAGTTTGCTCCACGGTCCGGGCACTGAAGCTTTCTTT	CASSLLHGPGTEAFF
TRBV7-3	-	-	TRBJ2-1	TGTGCCAGCAGCTTCCAAAGGGGGGGCAGAGATACGGAGCAGTTCTTC	CASSFQRGGRDTEQFF
TRBV7-6	-	-	TRBJ2-1	TGTGCCAGCAGCGGACCCTCCTACAATGAGCAGTTCTTC	CASSGPSYNEQFF
TRBV24-1	-	-	TRBJ2-2	TGTGCCACCTGGGCAGGCGAGACCGGGGCGCTGTTTTTT	CATWAGETGALFF
TRBV12-3/TRBV12-4	-	-	TRBJ2-2	TGTGCCAGCTGTTTAGGGGACACCGGGGAGCTGTTTTTT	CASCLGDTGELFF
TRBV7-8	few	-	TRBJ2-1	TGTGCCAGCAGCTTAGCCGGAGCTCCCGATACGCACTTC	CASSLAGAPDTHF
TRBV7-6	few	TRBD2	TRBJ2-3	TGTGCCAGCACCTTAGCGGGGGTCCCCGCTGGGGCCTATTTT	CASTLAGVPAGAYF
TRBV7-2	-	TRBD1	TRBJ2-5	TGTGCCAGCGGCAATGCACAGGGGCAAGAGAAGAAGTACTTC	CASGNAQGQEKKYF
TRBV7-2	-	-	TRBJ1-3	TGTGCCAGCAGCTTAGTAACAGGGACGTACTCTGGAAACACCATATATTTT	CASSLVTGTYSGNTIYF
TRBV7-9	-	-	TRBJ2-3	TGTGCCAGCAGCCCCTCGGGGCAGAACCCTATGGCTACATTT	CASSPSGQNPMATF
TRBV2	-	-	TRBJ2-7	TGTGCCACCAGGAACGAGGATAGCGGTGCCTACGAGCAGTGCTTC	CATRNEDSGAYEQCF
TRBV24-1	-	-	TRBJ1-2	TGTGCCACCAGCCGTGACGGATTCTACACCTTC	CATSRDGFYTF
TRBV7-2	-	-	TRBJ2-1	TGTGCCAGCAGCTTATCCGGGACTTACAATGAGCAGTTCTTC	CASSLSGTYNEQFF
TRBV7-8	-	-	TRBJ2-5	TGTGCCAGCAGCAGAGGCACAGGGCAGGAAAACCTGTACTTC	CASSRGTGQENLYF
TRBV7-9	-	-	TRBJ1-5	TGTGCCAGCAGCCCGGGGCAGTTGGAAGAGACCCAGTACCAGCATTTT	CASSPGQLEETQYQHF
TRBV15	few	-	TRBJ1-5	TGTGCCACCAGCAGAGCCAGGGGAAGCAATCAGCCCCAGCATTTT	CATSRARGSNQPQHF
TRBV2	-	-	TRBJ2-3	TGTGCCAGCAGTGTAGCGTATAGTCCCGAGCCGCAGTATTTT	CASSVAYSPEPQYF
TRBV29-1	-	-	TRBJ1-1	TGCAGCGTTGCCTATGGGGGGGGGCTTGCTGAAGCTTTCTTT	CSVAYGGGLAEAFF
TRBV7-6	-	TRBD2	TRBJ2-7	TGTGCCAGCAGCCAATATCCGACTAGCGGTGGGGAGACCTTC	CASSQYPTSGGETF
TRBV9	-	TRBD1	TRBJ2-5	TGTGCCAGCAGCTCACGGCACAGGGGCTTAGACTATGGCTACTTC	CASSSRHRGLDYGYF
TRBV7-9	-	-	TRBJ1-6	-	CASSQGGGRAVLRF
TRBV7-2	-	-	TRBJ2-3	TGTGCCAGCAGCTCCCGGGATCCTTTGACAGATACGCAGTATTTT	CASSSRDPLTDTQYF
TRBV7-8	-	-	TRBJ2-3	TGTGCCAGCGGGTACGCCGGCACAGAGACGCAGTATTTC	CASGYAGTETQYF
TRBV11-2	-	-	TRBJ1-2	TGTGCCAGCAGCCAAGCCGGACGGAGGCTCGTATATGGCTACACCTTC	CASSQAGRRLVYGYTF
TRBV19	many	TRBD2	TRBJ2-3	TGTGCCAGTAGCTTAGCGGGCGGTCCCGATACGGAGTATTTT	CASSLAGGPDTEYF
TRBV7-9	-	TRBD1	TRBJ1-6	TGTGCCAGCAGCTTGGCACAGGGGAGCTCCTATAATTCGCCCCTCCACTTT	CASSLAQGSSYNSPLHF
TRBV7-9	-	TRBD1	TRBJ2-3	TGTGCCAGCAGCTTAGTGCGGACAGGGGACACTGAAGATTTT	CASSLVRTGDTEDF
TRBV6-4	-	TRBD1	TRBJ2-6	TGTGCCAGCAGGACACCGGGACAGGACGGGGCCAACGTCCTGACTTTC	CASRTPGQDGANVLTF
TRBV9	-	-	TRBJ2-3	-	CASSDGSTTQYFF
TRBV7-8	many	-	TRBJ2-3	TGTGCCAGCAGCTTAGCGGGCGTCACAGATACGCAGTATTTT	CASSLAGVTDTQYF
TRBV9	-	-	TRBJ2-3	TGTGCCAGCAGCGTAGCGGCCGGAACCCAGTATTTT	CASSVAAGTQYF
TRBV7-9	-	-	TRBJ1-1	TGTGCCAGCAGCTTAGCGACAGTTGAAGCTTTCTTT	CASSLATVEAFF
TRBV5-1	-	-	TRBJ1-4	TGCGCCAGCAGCGGTGGGAGACCCGCAACTAATGAAAAACTGTTTTTT	CASSGGRPATNEKLFF
TRBV19	-	TRBD2	TRBJ2-3	TGTGCCAGTAGCGTTCCCTACGCGGCGGGAGGGGATGAGCAGTATTTT	CASSVPYAAGGDEQYF
TRBV20-1	-	-	TRBJ2-7	TGCAGTGCTACGCGATCGGTTTTCTACGAGCAGTACTTC	CSATRSVFYEQYF
TRBV7-8	once	-	TRBJ2-7	TGTGCCAGCAGTCTCGGGGGCTTCTCCTACGTGCAGTATTTC	CASSLGGFSYVQYF
TRBV7-2	-	-	TRBJ1-1	TGTGCCAGCAGCTTAGACGTGGCAGAGACGCAGGATTTTTTCTTT	CASSLDVAETQDFFF
TRBV15	-	-	TRBJ2-1	TGTGCCACCAGTGATTTTTGGGGCCAAAATAAGCAGTTCTTC	CATSDFWGQNKQFF
TRBV11-3	-	-	TRBJ2-7	TGTGCCAGCAGCTTGCATGTGACACTACTCTACGAGCAGTACTTC	CASSLHVTLLYEQYF
TRBV7-8	-	-	TRBJ2-5	TGTGCCAGCAGCTTACAGGGAGCCTCCGGAACGCCGCAGTACTTC	CASSLQGASGTPQYF
TRBV13	-	-	TRBJ2-5	TGTGCCAGCAGTCCGCGACCAGAGTTACAAGAGACCCAGTACTTC	CASSPRPELQETQYF
TRBV6-7	few	-	TRBJ1-2	TGTGCCAGCAGAATCTGGGACGGGGTGCAGATCGGCTATGGCTACACCTTC	CASRIWDGVQIGYGYTF